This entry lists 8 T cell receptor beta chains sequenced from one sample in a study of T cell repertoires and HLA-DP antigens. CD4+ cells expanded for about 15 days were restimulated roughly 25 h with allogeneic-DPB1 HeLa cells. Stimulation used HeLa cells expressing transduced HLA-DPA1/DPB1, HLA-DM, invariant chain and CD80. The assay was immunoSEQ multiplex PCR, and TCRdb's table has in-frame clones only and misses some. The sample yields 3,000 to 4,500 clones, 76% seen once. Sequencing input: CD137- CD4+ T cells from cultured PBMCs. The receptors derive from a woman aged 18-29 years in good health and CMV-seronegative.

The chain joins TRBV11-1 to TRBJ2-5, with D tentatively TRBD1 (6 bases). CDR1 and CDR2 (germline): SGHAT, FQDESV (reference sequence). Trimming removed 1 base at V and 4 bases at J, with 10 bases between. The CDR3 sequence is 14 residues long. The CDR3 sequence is CASSLGLTGETQYF. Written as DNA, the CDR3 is TGTGCCAGCAGCTTAGGGTTGACAGGAGAGACCCAGTACTTC.

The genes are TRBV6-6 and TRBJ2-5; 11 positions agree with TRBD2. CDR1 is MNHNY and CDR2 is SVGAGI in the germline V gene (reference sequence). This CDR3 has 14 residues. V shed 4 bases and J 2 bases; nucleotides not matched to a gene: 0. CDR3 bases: TGTGCCAGCAGTTGGACTAGCGGGCAAGAGACCCAGTACTTC. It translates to CASSWTSGQETQYF.

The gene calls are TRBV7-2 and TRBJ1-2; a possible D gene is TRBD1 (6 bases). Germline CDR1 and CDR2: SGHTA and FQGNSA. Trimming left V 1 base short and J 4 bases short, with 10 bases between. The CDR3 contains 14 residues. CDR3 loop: CASSLEQGSYGYTF. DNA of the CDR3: TGTGCCAGCAGCTTAGAACAGGGAAGCTATGGCTACACCTTC.

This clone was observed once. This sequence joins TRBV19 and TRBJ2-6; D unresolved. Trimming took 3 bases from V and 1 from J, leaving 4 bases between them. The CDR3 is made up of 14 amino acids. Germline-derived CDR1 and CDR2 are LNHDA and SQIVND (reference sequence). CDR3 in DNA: TGTGCCAGTAGTATTAGTTCTGGGGCCAACGTCCTGACTTTC. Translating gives CASSISSGANVLTF.

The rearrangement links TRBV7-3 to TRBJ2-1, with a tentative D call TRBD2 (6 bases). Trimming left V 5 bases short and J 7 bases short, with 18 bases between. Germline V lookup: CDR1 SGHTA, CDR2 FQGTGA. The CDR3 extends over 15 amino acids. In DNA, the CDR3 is TGTGCCAGCAGCCGCGATCGGGCAGGGAGGAATGAGCAGTTCTTC. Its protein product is CASSRDRAGRNEQFF. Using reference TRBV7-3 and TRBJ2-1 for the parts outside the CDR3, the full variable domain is GAGVSQTPSNKVTEKGKYVELRCDPISGHTALYWYRQSLGQGPEFLIYFQGTGAADDSGLPNDRFFAVRPEGSVSTLKIQRTERGDSAVYLCASSRDRAGRNEQFFGPGTRLTVL.

CDR3 in DNA: TGTGCCACCAGCAGAGAATCGGGGGGCTTAGGTTCACCCCTCCACTTT. Protein product: CATSRESGGLGSPLHF. The chain employs TRBV15 and TRBJ1-6, with a tentative D call TRBD1 (6 bases). V was clipped by 0 bases and J by 9 bases, with 15 bases between them. Per germline, CDR1 LNHNV and CDR2 YYDKDF (reference sequence). The CDR3 is made up of 16 amino acids.

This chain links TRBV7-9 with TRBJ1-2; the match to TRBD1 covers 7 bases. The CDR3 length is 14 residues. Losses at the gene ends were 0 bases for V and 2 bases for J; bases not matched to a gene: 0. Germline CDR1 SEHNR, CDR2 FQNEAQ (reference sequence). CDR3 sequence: CASSLAGQNYGYTF. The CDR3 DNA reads TGTGCCAGCAGCTTAGCGGGACAGAACTATGGCTACACCTTC.

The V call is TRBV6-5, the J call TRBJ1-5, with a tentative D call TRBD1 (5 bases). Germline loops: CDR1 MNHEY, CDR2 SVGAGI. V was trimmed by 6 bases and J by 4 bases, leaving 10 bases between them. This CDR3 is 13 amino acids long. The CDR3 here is CASRDPGNQPQHF. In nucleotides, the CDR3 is TGTGCCAGCAGAGATCCAGGGAATCAGCCCCAGCATTTT.